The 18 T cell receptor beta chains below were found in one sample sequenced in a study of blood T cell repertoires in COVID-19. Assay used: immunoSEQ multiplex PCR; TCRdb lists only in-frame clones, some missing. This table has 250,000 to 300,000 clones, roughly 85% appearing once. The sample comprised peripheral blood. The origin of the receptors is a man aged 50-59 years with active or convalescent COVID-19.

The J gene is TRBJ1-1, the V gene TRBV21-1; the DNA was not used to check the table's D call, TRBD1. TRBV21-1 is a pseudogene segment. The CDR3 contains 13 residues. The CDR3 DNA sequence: TGTGCCAGCAGCAAAGATGGGACAGGGGTAGCTTTCTTT. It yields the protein CASSKDGTGVAFF.

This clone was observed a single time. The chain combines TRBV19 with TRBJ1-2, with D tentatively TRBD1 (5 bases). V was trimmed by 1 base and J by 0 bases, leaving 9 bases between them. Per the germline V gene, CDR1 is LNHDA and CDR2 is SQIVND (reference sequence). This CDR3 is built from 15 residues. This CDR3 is CASSIGGLTNYGYTF. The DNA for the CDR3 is TGTGCCAGTAGTATAGGGGGACTTACTAACTATGGCTACACCTTC.

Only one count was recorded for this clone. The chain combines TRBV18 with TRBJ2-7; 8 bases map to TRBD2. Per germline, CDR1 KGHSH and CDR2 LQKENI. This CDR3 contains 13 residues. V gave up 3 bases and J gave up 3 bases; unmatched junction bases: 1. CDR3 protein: CASSPGLVYEQYF. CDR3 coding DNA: TGTGCCAGCTCACCGGGACTAGTCTACGAGCAGTACTTC.

CDR3 sequence (DNA): TGTGCCAGTAGACGGGACAGGGTGGGGGGATGGCCCCAGCATTTT. As protein: CASRRDRVGGWPQHF. V is TRBV19 and J is TRBJ1-5, with TRBD1 identical over 9 bases. Germline V gene data show CDR1 as LNHDA and CDR2 as SQIVND (reference sequence). The CDR3 is 15 residues long. V was pared by 6 bases and J by 9 bases, with 12 bases of the junction left unmatched.

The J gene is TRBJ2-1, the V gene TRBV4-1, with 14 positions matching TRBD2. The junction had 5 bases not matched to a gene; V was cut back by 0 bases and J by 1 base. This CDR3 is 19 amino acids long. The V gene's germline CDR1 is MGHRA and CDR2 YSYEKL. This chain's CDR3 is CASSQEEGLAGVSYNEQFF. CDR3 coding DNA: TGCGCCAGCAGCCAAGAAGAGGGACTAGCGGGAGTGTCCTACAATGAGCAGTTCTTC.

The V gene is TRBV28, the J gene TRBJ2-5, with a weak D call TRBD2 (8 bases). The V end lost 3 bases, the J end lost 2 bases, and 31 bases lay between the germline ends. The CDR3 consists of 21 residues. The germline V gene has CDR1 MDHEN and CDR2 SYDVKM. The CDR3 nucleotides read TGTGCCAGCAGTTTGCAGGAGGGGGCCAAGCGGGAGCCGCGTCGGCAAGAGACCCAGTACTTC. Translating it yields CASSLQEGAKREPRRQETQYF.

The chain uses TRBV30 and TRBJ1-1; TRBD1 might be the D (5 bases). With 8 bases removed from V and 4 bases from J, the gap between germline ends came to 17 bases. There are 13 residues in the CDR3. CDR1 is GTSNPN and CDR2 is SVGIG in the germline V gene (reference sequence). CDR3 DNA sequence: TGTGCCCTTCGCGCAGGGATTACCACTGAAGCTTTCTTT. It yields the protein CALRAGITTEAFF. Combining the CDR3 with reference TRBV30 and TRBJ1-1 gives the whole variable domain SQTIHQWPATLVQPVGSPLSLECTVEGTSNPNLYWYRQAAGRGLQLLFYSVGIGQISSEVPQNLSASRPQDRQFILSSKKLLLSDSGFYLCALRAGITTEAFFGQGTRLTVV.

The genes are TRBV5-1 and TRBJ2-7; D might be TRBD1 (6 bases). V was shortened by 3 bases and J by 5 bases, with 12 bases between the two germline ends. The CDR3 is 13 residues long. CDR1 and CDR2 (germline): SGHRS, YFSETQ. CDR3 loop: CASSYGQLNEQYF. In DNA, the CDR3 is TGCGCCAGCAGCTACGGACAGTTAAACGAGCAGTACTTC.

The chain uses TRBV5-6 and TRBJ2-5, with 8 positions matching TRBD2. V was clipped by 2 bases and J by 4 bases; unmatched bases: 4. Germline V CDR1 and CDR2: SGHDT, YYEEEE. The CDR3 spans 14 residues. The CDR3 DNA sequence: TGTGCCAGCAGCTTTAGCGGGACGAGAGAGACCCAGTACTTC. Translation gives CASSFSGTRETQYF. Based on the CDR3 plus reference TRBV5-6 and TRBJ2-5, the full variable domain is DAGVTQSPTHLIKTRGQQVTLRCSPKSGHDTVSWYQQALGQGPQFIFQYYEEEERQRGNFPDRFSGHQFPNYSSELNVNALLLGDSALYLCASSFSGTRETQYFGPGTRLLVL.

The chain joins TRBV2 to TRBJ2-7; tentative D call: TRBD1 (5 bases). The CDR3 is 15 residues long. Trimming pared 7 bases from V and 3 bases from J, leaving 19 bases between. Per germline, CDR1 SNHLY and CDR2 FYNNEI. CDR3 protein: CASIRARGRDYEQYF. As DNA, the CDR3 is TGTGCCAGCATCAGAGCAAGGGGCAGGGACTACGAGCAGTACTTC.

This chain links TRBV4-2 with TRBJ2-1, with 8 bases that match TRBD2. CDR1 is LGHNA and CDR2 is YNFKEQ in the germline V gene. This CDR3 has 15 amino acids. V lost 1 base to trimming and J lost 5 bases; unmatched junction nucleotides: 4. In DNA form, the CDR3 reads TGTGCCAGCAGCCAAGGGACTAGCAGAGACAATGAGCAGTTCTTC. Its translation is CASSQGTSRDNEQFF.

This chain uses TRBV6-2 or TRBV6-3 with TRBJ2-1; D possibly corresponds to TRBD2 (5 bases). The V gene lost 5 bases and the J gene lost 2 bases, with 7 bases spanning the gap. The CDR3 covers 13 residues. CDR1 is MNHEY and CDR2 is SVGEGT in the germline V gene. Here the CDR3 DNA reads TGTGCCAGCAGTGTTAGCGCCTACAATGAGCAGTTCTTC. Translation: CASSVSAYNEQFF.

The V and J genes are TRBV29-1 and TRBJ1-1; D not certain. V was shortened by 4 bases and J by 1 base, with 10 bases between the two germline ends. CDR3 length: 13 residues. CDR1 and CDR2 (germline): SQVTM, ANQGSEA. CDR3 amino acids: CSVAFAGNTEAFF. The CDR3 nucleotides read TGCAGCGTTGCATTCGCAGGGAACACTGAAGCTTTCTTT. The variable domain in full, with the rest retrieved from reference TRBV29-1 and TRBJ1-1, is SAVISQKPSRDICQRGTSLTIQCQVDSQVTMMFWYRQQPGQSLTLIATANQGSEATYESGFVIDKFPISRPNLTFSTLTVSNMSPEDSSIYLCSVAFAGNTEAFFGQGTRLTVV.

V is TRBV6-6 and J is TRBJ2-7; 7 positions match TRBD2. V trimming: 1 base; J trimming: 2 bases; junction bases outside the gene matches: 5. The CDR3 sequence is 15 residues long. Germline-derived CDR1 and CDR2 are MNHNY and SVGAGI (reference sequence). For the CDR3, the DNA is TGTGCCAGCAGTTACTGGGCTAGCGGAACCTACGAGCAGTACTTC. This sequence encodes CASSYWASGTYEQYF.

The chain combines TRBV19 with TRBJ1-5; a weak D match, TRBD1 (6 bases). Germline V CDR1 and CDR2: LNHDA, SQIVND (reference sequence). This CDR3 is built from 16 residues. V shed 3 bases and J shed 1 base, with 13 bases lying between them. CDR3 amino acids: CASSIGTLSSNQPQHF. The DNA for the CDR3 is TGTGCCAGTAGTATTGGGACACTCTCCAGCAATCAGCCCCAGCATTTT. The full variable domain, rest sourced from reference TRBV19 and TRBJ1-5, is DGGITQSPKYLFRKEGQNVTLSCEQNLNHDAMYWYRQDPGQGLRLIYYSQIVNDFQKGDIAEGYSVSREKKESFPLTVTSAQKNPTAFYLCASSIGTLSSNQPQHFGDGTRLSIL.

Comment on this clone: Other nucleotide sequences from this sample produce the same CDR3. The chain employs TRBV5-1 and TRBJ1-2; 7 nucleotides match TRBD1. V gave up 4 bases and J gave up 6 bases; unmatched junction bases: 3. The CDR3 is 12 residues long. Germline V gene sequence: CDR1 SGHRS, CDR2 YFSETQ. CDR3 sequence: CASSPDRDGYTF. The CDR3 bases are TGCGCCAGCAGCCCCGACAGGGATGGCTACACCTTC.

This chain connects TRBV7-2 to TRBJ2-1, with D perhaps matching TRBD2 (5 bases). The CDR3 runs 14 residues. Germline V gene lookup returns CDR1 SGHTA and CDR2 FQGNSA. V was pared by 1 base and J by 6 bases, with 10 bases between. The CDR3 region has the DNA TGTGCCAGCAGCTTAGAGTCCCGGGGCAATGAGCAGTTCTTC. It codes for CASSLESRGNEQFF.

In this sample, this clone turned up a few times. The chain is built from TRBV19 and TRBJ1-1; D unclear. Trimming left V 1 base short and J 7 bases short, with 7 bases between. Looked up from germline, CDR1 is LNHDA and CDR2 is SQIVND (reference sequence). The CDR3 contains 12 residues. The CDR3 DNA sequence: TGTGCCAGTAGTATAGCGTATCGTGAAGCTTTCTTT. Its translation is CASSIAYREAFF.